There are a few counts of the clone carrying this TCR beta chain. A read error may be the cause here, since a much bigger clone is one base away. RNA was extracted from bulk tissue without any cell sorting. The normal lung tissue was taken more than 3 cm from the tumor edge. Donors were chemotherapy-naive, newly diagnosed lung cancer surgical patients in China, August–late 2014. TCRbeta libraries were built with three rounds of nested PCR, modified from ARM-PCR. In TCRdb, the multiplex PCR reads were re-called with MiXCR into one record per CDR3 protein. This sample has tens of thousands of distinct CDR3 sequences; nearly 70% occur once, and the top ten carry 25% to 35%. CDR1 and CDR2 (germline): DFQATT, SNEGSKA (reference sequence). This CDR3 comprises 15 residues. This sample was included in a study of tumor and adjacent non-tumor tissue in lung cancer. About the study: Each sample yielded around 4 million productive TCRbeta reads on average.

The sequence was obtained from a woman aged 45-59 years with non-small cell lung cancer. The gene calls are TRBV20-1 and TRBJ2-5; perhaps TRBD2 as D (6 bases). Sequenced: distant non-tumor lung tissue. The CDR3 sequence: CNARVWPGVQETQYF. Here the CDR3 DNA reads TGCAATGCTAGAGTCTGGCCGGGAGTCCAAGAGACCCAGTACTTC.